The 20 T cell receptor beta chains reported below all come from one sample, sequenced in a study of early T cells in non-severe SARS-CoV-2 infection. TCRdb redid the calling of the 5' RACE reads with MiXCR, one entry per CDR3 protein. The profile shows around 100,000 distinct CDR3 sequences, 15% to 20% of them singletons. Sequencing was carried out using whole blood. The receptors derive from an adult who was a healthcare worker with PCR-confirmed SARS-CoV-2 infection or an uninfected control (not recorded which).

CDR3 sequence (DNA): TGTGCCAGCAGCTTAGGATGGAAGGGCAGGTACACCGGGGAGCTGTTTTTT. Translation: CASSLGWKGRYTGELFF. The V and J genes are TRBV7-6 and TRBJ2-2; D is unclear. Germline lookup yields CDR1 SGHVS and CDR2 FNYEAQ. V was cut by 1 base and J by 3 bases, with 15 bases left in between. The CDR3 runs 17 residues.

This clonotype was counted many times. This CDR3 is CASSPAGGNTGELFF. In nucleotides, the CDR3 is TGCGCCAGCAGTCCGGCGGGAGGGAACACCGGGGAGCTGTTTTTT. This chain links TRBV5-1 with TRBJ2-2; 8 nucleotides align to TRBD2. This CDR3 is built from 15 residues. J lost 1 base, V lost 5 bases, and 4 bases had no gene match. CDR1 is SGHRS, CDR2 YFSETQ, per germline. The variable domain in full, completed from reference TRBV5-1 and TRBJ2-2, reads KAGVTQTPRYLIKTRGQQVTLSCSPISGHRSVSWYQQTPGQGLQFLFEYFSETQRNKGNFPGRFSGRQFSNSRSEMNVSTLELGDSALYLCASSPAGGNTGELFFGEGSRLTVL.

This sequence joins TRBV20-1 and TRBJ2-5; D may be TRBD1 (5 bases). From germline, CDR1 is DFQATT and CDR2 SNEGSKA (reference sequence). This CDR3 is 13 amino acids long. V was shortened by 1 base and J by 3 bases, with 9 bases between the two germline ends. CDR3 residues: CSARVGVEETQYF. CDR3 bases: TGCAGTGCTAGAGTAGGGGTCGAAGAGACCCAGTACTTC.

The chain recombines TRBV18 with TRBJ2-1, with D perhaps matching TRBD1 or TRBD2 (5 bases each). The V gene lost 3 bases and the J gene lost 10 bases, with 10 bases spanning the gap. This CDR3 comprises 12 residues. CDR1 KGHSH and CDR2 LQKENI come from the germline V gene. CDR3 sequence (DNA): TGTGCCAGCTCACCCCGCCGGGACGAGCAGTTCTTC. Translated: CASSPRRDEQFF.

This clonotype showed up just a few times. The CDR3 is CASSTGITYEQYF. CDR3 in DNA: TGTGCCAGCAGTACAGGTATAACCTACGAGCAGTACTTC. This chain joins TRBV27 and TRBJ2-7; D might be TRBD1 (5 bases). This CDR3 has 13 amino acids. V dropped 5 bases and J dropped 2 bases, with 10 bases sitting between them. From germline, CDR1 is MNHEY and CDR2 SMNVEV (reference sequence).

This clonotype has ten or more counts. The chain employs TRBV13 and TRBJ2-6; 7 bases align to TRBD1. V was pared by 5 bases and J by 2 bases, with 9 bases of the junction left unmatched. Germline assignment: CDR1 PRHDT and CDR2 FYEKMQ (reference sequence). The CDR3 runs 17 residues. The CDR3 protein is CASSLRQGRAGANVLTF. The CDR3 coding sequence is TGTGCCAGCAGCCTACGACAGGGCAGGGCTGGGGCCAACGTCCTGACTTTC.

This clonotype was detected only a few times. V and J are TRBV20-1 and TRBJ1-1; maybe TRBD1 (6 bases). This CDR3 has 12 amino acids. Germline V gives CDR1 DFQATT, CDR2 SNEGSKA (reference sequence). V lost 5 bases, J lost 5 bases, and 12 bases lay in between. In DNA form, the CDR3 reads TGCAGTGCTGGGGGCGGGGTGACTGAAGCTTTCTTT. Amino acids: CSAGGGVTEAFF.

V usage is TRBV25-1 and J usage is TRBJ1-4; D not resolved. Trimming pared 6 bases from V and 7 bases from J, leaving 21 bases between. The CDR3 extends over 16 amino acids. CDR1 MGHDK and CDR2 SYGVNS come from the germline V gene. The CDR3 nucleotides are TGTGCCAGCAGCCCTCCGCCCGGGTTACAGAGTGAAAAACTGTTTTTT. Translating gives CASSPPPGLQSEKLFF.

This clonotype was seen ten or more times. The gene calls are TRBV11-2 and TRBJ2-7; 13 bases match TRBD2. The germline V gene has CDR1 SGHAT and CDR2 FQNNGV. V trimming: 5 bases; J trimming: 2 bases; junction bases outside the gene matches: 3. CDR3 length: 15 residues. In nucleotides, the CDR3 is TGTGCCAGCAGCGTCGGGACTAGCGGGACCTACGAGCAGTACTTC. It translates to CASSVGTSGTYEQYF.

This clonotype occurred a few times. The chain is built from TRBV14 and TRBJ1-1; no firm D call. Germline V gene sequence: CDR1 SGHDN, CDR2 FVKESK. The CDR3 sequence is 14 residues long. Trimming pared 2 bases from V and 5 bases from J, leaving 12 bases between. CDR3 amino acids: CASSQPPAKTEAFF. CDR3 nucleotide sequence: TGTGCCAGCAGCCAACCCCCGGCGAAGACTGAAGCTTTCTTT.

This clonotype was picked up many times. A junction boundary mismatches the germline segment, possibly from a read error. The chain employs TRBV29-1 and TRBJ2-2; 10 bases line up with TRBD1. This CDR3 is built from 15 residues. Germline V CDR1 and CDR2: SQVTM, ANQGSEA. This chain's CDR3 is CSVEDRGLSTGELFF. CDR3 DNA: TGCAGCGTAGAAGACAGGGGGCTAAGCACCGGGGAGCTGTTTTTT.

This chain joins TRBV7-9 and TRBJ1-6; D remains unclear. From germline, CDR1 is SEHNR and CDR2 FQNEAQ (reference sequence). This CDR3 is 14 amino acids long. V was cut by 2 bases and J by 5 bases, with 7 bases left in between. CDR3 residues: CASSLRRDNSPLHF. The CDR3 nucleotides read TGTGCCAGCAGCTTAAGGAGGGATAATTCACCCCTCCACTTT.

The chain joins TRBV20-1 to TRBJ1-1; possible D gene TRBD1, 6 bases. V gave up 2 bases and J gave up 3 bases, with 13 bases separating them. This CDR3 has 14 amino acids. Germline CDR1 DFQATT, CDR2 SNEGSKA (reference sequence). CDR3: CSARSQGRDTEAFF. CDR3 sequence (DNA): TGCAGTGCTAGATCTCAGGGGCGGGACACTGAAGCTTTCTTT.

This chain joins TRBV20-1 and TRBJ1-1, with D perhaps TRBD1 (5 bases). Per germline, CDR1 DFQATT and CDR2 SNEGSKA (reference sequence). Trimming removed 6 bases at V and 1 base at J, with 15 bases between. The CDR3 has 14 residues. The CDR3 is CSAPGLGRNTEAFF. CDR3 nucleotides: TGCAGTGCCCCAGGGTTAGGGAGGAACACTGAAGCTTTCTTT.

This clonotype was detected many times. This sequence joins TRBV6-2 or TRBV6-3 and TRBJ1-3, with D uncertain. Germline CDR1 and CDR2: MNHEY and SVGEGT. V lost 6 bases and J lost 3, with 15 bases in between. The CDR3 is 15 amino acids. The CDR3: CASRPRGLSGNTIYF. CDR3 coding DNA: TGTGCCAGCAGGCCCCGGGGATTAAGTGGAAACACCATATATTTT.

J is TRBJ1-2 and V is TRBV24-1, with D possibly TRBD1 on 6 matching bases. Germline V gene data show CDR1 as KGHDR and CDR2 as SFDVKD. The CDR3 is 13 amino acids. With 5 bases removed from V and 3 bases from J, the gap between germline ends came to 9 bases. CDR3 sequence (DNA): TGTGCCACCAGTGCGGCAGGGGACTATGGCTACACCTTC. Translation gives CATSAAGDYGYTF.

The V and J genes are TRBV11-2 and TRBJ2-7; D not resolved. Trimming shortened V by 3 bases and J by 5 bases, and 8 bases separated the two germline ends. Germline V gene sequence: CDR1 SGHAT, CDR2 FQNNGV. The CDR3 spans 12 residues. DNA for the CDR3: TGTGCCAGCAGCTTCAATATCCACGAGCAGTACTTC. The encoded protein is CASSFNIHEQYF.

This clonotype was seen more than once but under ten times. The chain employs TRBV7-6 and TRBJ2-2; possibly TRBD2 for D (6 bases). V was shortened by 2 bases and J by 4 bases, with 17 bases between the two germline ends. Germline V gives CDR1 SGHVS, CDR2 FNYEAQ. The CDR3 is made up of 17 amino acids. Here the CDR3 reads CASSLIGGGKLTGELFF. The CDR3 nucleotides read TGTGCCAGCAGCTTAATCGGAGGCGGGAAACTCACCGGGGAGCTGTTTTTT.

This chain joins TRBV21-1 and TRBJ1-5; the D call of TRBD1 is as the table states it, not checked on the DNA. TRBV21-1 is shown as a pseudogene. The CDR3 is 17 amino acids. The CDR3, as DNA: TGTGCCAGCAGGGGACAGGGGGACGAGGAGGGCAATCAGCCCCAGCATTTT. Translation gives CASRGQGDEEGNQPQHF.

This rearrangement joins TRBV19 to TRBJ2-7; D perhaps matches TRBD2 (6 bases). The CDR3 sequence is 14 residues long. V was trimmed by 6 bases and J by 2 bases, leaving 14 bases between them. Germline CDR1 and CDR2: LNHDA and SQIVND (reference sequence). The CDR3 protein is CASSPRGIPYEQYF. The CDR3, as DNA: TGTGCCAGTAGCCCTCGGGGGATCCCCTACGAGCAGTACTTC.